These 29 T cell receptor beta chains share one sample of origin, sequenced in a study of vaccination effects on CD4 cells after COVID-19. Generated by immunoSEQ multiplex PCR, the TCRdb table keeps only in-frame clones and is missing some. The sample lists 40,000 to 50,000 clones; under 85% were seen once. Using viral peptide pools, the ViraFEST assay grew out antigen-specific CD4+ T cells prior to sequencing. Culturing for around ten days preceded CD4+ T cell isolation. Vaccine recipients had no previous SARS-CoV-2 infection; their nucleocapsid antibodies were negative. No antigen has been assigned to these receptors. The material sequenced was CD4+ T cells from PBMCs cultured with HCoV-NL63 spike peptides, taken before COVID-19 vaccination. Receptors were obtained from a human donor who received a COVID-19 vaccine.

V gene TRBV9 combines with J gene TRBJ2-2; TRBD2 aligns across 8 bases. Germline values: CDR1 SGDLS, CDR2 YYNGEE. The CDR3 is made up of 17 amino acids. V dropped 3 bases and J dropped 1; count of bases not matched to a gene: 8. CDR3: CASSAPVAGWNTGELFF. Here the CDR3 DNA reads TGTGCCAGCAGCGCACCAGTAGCGGGGTGGAACACCGGGGAGCTGTTTTTT. Filled out from reference TRBV9 and TRBJ2-2, the complete variable domain reads DSGVTQTPKHLITATGQRVTLRCSPRSGDLSVYWYQQSLDQGLQFLIQYYNGEERAKGNILERFSAQQFPDLHSELNLSSLELGDSALYFCASSAPVAGWNTGELFFGEGSRLTVL.

The chain employs TRBV19 and TRBJ1-2; no reliable D call. CDR1 and CDR2 from the germline V gene are LNHDA and SQIVND (reference sequence). The V end lost 6 bases, the J end lost 8 bases, and 10 bases lay between the germline ends. The CDR3 runs to 11 residues. CDR3 sequence reads: CASSFGPGYTF. In DNA form, the CDR3 reads TGTGCCAGTAGCTTCGGACCCGGCTACACCTTC.

This clone appeared a few times. The same CDR3 can be traced to other DNA sequences in this sample. This chain links TRBV6-2 or TRBV6-3 with TRBJ2-2, with D unclear. The CDR3 has 15 amino acids. Trimming cost V 0 bases and J 1 base, with 6 bases left between them. CDR1 MNHEY and CDR2 SVGEGT come from the germline V gene. The CDR3 bases are TGTGCCAGCAGTTACTCGGGGTTGAACACCGGGGAGCTGTTTTTT. It translates to CASSYSGLNTGELFF.

This chain links TRBV18 with TRBJ1-2; 8 positions agree with TRBD1. J lost 4 bases, V lost 3 bases, and 16 bases had no gene match. Germline V gene lookup returns CDR1 KGHSH and CDR2 LQKENI. The CDR3 covers 18 residues. CDR3 in DNA: TGTGCCAGCTCACCGAGACAGGGGTTAGTCGGGCCTCCCTATGGCTACACCTTC. As protein: CASSPRQGLVGPPYGYTF. Supplemented by reference TRBV18 and TRBJ1-2, the full variable domain reads NAGVMQNPRHLVRRRGQEARLRCSPMKGHSHVYWYRQLPEEGLKFMVYLQKENIIDESGMPKERFSAEFPKEGPSILRIQQVVRGDSAAYFCASSPRQGLVGPPYGYTFGSGTRLTVV.

V gene TRBV5-1 combines with J gene TRBJ1-1; D might be TRBD1 (5 bases). The CDR3 totals 16 residues. CDR1 and CDR2 (germline): SGHRS, YFSETQ. V dropped 0 bases and J dropped 1 base, with 13 bases sitting between them. The CDR3 here is CASSLGRGTGNTEAFF. Here the CDR3 DNA reads TGCGCCAGCAGCTTGGGGCGCGGGACCGGGAACACTGAAGCTTTCTTT.

J is TRBJ1-2 and V is TRBV24-1; 10 nucleotides agree with TRBD1. CDR1 and CDR2 from the germline V gene are KGHDR and SFDVKD. CDR3 length: 16 residues. V lost 3 bases to trimming and J lost 0 bases; unmatched junction nucleotides: 3. CDR3: CATSDAGTGANYGYTF. The CDR3, as DNA: TGTGCCACCAGTGATGCAGGGACAGGGGCTAACTATGGCTACACCTTC.

V gene TRBV11-2 combines with J gene TRBJ1-4, with no clear D. This CDR3 has 13 amino acids. V dropped 5 bases and J dropped 7 bases, with 11 bases sitting between them. Germline CDR1 reads SGHAT; CDR2 reads FQNNGV. This chain's CDR3 is CASSQSRSEKLFF. Written as DNA, the CDR3 is TGTGCCAGCAGCCAGTCTAGGAGTGAAAAACTGTTTTTT.

The V and J genes are TRBV5-1 and TRBJ2-1; maybe TRBD2 (5 bases). Germline V CDR1 and CDR2: SGHRS, YFSETQ. V shed 0 bases and J shed 2 bases, with 15 bases lying between them. The CDR3 extends over 17 amino acids. The CDR3 DNA is TGCGCCAGCAGCTTGGCGGGGAGTCGCCCTACCTACAATGAGCAGTTCTTC. Translated: CASSLAGSRPTYNEQFF.

In its sample, this clone was seen a few times. The DNA for the CDR3 is TGTGCCAGCAGTGAAGCGACAGGGATTAGCACTGAAGCTTTCTTT. The encoded protein is CASSEATGISTEAFF. The gene calls are TRBV25-1 and TRBJ1-1; 7 nucleotides line up with TRBD1. Germline V gives CDR1 MGHDK, CDR2 SYGVNS. The junction had 7 bases not matched to a gene; V was cut back by 2 bases and J by 4 bases. The CDR3 contains 15 residues.

The chain is built from TRBV5-1 and TRBJ1-1; TRBD1 might be the D (6 bases). Germline V lookup: CDR1 SGHRS, CDR2 YFSETQ. V lost 0 bases and J lost 8, with 29 bases in between. This CDR3 contains 19 residues. CDR3 bases: TGCGCCAGCAGCTTGGCTGGCGCCGGGAGCCGGGGCGGGGGGGCCGAAGCTTTCTTT. Its translation is CASSLAGAGSRGGGAEAFF.

The genes are TRBV6-6 and TRBJ1-1; a possible D gene is TRBD1 (5 bases). The CDR3 length is 16 residues. Trimming shortened V by 5 bases and J by 4 bases, and 20 bases separated the two germline ends. Germline V gene data show CDR1 as MNHNY and CDR2 as SVGAGI (reference sequence). DNA of the CDR3: TGTGCCAGCAGTCCCGAGAGCGCAGGGATCGGCACTGAAGCTTTCTTT. It encodes CASSPESAGIGTEAFF.

The chain uses TRBV20-1 and TRBJ1-1; 9 nucleotides agree with TRBD1. Germline CDR1 and CDR2: DFQATT and SNEGSKA (reference sequence). The trim removed 3 bases at V and 0 bases at J, leaving 8 bases unmatched. This CDR3 is 16 amino acids long. CDR3 nucleotide sequence: TGCAGTGCTAGTTTCCCGGACAGGGGTCTGAACACTGAAGCTTTCTTT. This gives the protein CSASFPDRGLNTEAFF.

In its sample, this clone was seen a few times. V gene TRBV14 combines with J gene TRBJ1-6; D is ambiguous. Trimming took off 2 bases at V and 10 bases at J, with 9 bases between the two ends. The CDR3 extends over 13 amino acids. Germline V gives CDR1 SGHDN, CDR2 FVKESK. The CDR3 nucleotides read TGTGCCAGCAGCCAAAGGATCCAATCACCCCTCCACTTT. This sequence encodes CASSQRIQSPLHF.

The rearrangement joins TRBV6-6 to TRBJ1-2, with D uncertain. Germline loops: CDR1 MNHNY, CDR2 SVGAGI (reference sequence). The V gene lost 2 bases and the J gene lost 5 bases, with 9 bases spanning the gap. The CDR3 is 13 residues long. CDR3 DNA: TGTGCCAGCAGTTACGAAGCAAGTTATGGCTACACCTTC. It specifies CASSYEASYGYTF.

The chain is built from TRBV27 and TRBJ2-1; 7 bases agree with TRBD1. The CDR3 has 16 amino acids. CDR1 is MNHEY, CDR2 SMNVEV, per germline (reference sequence). The junction had 14 bases not matched to a gene; V was cut back by 5 bases and J by 7 bases. The DNA for the CDR3 is TGTGCCAGCAGTGGAAGCTCCGGGACAGAGAAGAATGAGCAGTTCTTC. This codes for CASSGSSGTEKNEQFF.

This clone has more than one count but fewer than ten. V usage is TRBV13 and J usage is TRBJ1-4; D is unresolved. V dropped 5 bases and J dropped 10 bases, with 17 bases sitting between them. Germline V lookup: CDR1 PRHDT, CDR2 FYEKMQ (reference sequence). The CDR3 loop spans 14 amino acids. The CDR3 nucleotides are TGTGCCAGCAGCCCAATCTCGGCCCCTGGAAAACTGTTTTTT. This encodes CASSPISAPGKLFF.

The chain links TRBV6-6 to TRBJ1-6; the match to TRBD1 covers 8 bases. Germline lookup yields CDR1 MNHNY and CDR2 SVGAGI (reference sequence). Trimming removed 4 bases from V and 10 bases from J; junction bases left unmatched: 6. CDR3 length: 14 amino acids. The CDR3 is CASSLDRGGSPLHF. CDR3 nucleotide sequence: TGTGCCAGCAGTTTAGACAGGGGTGGATCACCCCTCCACTTT.

A single count supports this clone. The V gene is TRBV24-1, the J gene TRBJ1-1; D uncertain. V was cut by 6 bases and J by 4 bases, with 23 bases left in between. CDR1 KGHDR and CDR2 SFDVKD come from the germline V gene. This CDR3 comprises 17 residues. CDR3 nucleotide sequence: TGTGCCACCAGTAGGTCAGTCGTCGAAGGGATAGTCACTGAAGCTTTCTTT. Its translation is CATSRSVVEGIVTEAFF.

The genes are TRBV20-1 and TRBJ1-1; no reliable D call. This CDR3 region has 11 residues. CDR1 is DFQATT, CDR2 SNEGSKA, per germline (reference sequence). Trimming took 3 bases from V and 3 from J, leaving 5 bases between them. The chain's CDR3 is CSASPYTEAFF. The CDR3 DNA sequence: TGCAGTGCTAGTCCTTACACTGAAGCTTTCTTT.

The sample holds a few counts of this clone. The rearrangement links TRBV5-1 to TRBJ2-3, with D hard to call. The germline CDR1 and CDR2 sequences are SGHRS and YFSETQ. This CDR3 is built from 13 residues. V lost 1 base to trimming and J lost 0 bases, with 3 bases between them. CDR3 nucleotide sequence: TGCGCCAGCAGCTTGCAGAGCACAGATACGCAGTATTTT. It translates to CASSLQSTDTQYF.

The CDR3 here is CASSLPFGDSYNTEAFF. As DNA, the CDR3 is TGCGCCAGCAGCCTCCCTTTCGGGGACTCTTATAACACTGAAGCTTTCTTT. The chain links TRBV5-1 to TRBJ1-1, with D perhaps matching TRBD1 (5 bases). CDR1 is SGHRS, CDR2 YFSETQ, per germline. The V and J ends lost 4 bases and 2 bases respectively, with 21 bases between them. The CDR3 consists of 17 residues. Full variable domain (missing parts from reference TRBV5-1 and TRBJ1-1): KAGVTQTPRYLIKTRGQQVTLSCSPISGHRSVSWYQQTPGQGLQFLFEYFSETQRNKGNFPGRFSGRQFSNSRSEMNVSTLELGDSALYLCASSLPFGDSYNTEAFFGQGTRLTVV.

The chain uses TRBV6-2 or TRBV6-3 and TRBJ2-3; TRBD1 is a possible D gene (6 bases). This CDR3 has 16 amino acids. From germline, CDR1 is MNHEY and CDR2 SVGEGT. Between the trimmed V and J ends, which lost 3 bases and 0 bases, there was a span of 13 bases. The CDR3 DNA is TGTGCCAGCAGTTATCTCGCCAGGGGTAGCACAGATACGCAGTATTTT. Translation gives CASSYLARGSTDTQYF.

The J gene is TRBJ2-5, the V gene TRBV2; no reliable D call. The CDR3 length is 10 residues. The germline gives CDR1 SNHLY, CDR2 FYNNEI. Trimming stripped 5 bases from V and 7 bases from J, with 5 bases between. The CDR3 coding sequence is TGTGCCAGCAGTAGAGGGACCCAGTACTTC. Amino acids: CASSRGTQYF.

The chain employs TRBV5-4 and TRBJ2-1, with D perhaps TRBD2 (6 bases). Germline CDR1 reads SGHNT; CDR2 reads YYREEE (reference sequence). V was shortened by 7 bases and J by 0 bases, with 11 bases between the two germline ends. This CDR3 is 14 amino acids long. In DNA, the CDR3 is TGTGCCAGCTCCCCCGGGGGCTCCTACAATGAGCAGTTCTTC. Protein: CASSPGGSYNEQFF. The variable domain in full, completed from reference TRBV5-4 and TRBJ2-1, reads ETGVTQSPTHLIKTRGQQVTLRCSSQSGHNTVSWYQQALGQGPQFIFQYYREEENGRGNFPPRFSGLQFPNYSSELNVNALELDDSALYLCASSPGGSYNEQFFGPGTRLTVL.

The chain links TRBV29-1 to TRBJ2-5, with D possibly TRBD1 on 5 matching bases. Germline-derived CDR1 and CDR2 are SQVTM and ANQGSEA. V shed 4 bases and J shed 3 bases, with 9 bases lying between them. The CDR3 sequence is 12 residues long. The CDR3 loop is CSVVEGEETQYF. The DNA of the CDR3 is TGCAGCGTTGTGGAAGGGGAAGAGACCCAGTACTTC.

The chain couples TRBV19 to TRBJ1-2; D is undetermined. In germline, CDR1 is LNHDA, CDR2 SQIVND (reference sequence). The V gene lost 5 bases and the J gene lost 3 bases, with 10 bases spanning the gap. This CDR3 region has 13 residues. For the CDR3, the DNA is TGTGCCAGTAGTCTGCAACCAGACTATGGCTACACCTTC. Amino acid sequence: CASSLQPDYGYTF. The whole variable domain, remainder taken from reference TRBV19 and TRBJ1-2, is DGGITQSPKYLFRKEGQNVTLSCEQNLNHDAMYWYRQDPGQGLRLIYYSQIVNDFQKGDIAEGYSVSREKKESFPLTVTSAQKNPTAFYLCASSLQPDYGYTFGSGTRLTVV.

This sequence joins TRBV5-1 and TRBJ1-3; D is possibly TRBD1 (5 bases). Trimming took off 4 bases at V and 0 bases at J, with 11 bases between the two ends. This CDR3 contains 15 residues. Germline CDR1 reads SGHRS; CDR2 reads YFSETQ. CDR3 DNA sequence: TGCGCCAGCAGCCCAACAGGAGCCTCTGGAAACACCATATATTTT. Its protein is CASSPTGASGNTIYF.

The chain recombines TRBV21-1 with TRBJ2-7; the tabulated D call, TRBD2, remains unverified against the DNA. TRBV21-1 is annotated as a pseudogene. The CDR3 runs to 15 residues. CDR3 sequence reads: CASSNTDRTLYEQYV. The CDR3 nucleotides read TGTGCCAGCAGCAATACCGATAGAACCCTATACGAGCAGTACGTC.

The gene calls are TRBV28 and TRBJ2-7, with 7 bases fitting TRBD1. The germline gives CDR1 MDHEN, CDR2 SYDVKM. V lost 6 bases and J lost 5; bases outside the gene matches: 7. The CDR3 has 13 amino acids. The CDR3: CASRRTGENEQYV. CDR3 coding DNA: TGTGCCAGCAGGAGGACAGGAGAGAACGAGCAGTACGTC.